Listed below are T cell receptor beta chains from one sample, sequenced in a study of OX40 agonist ivuxolimab in advanced cancers. The repertoire was sequenced with immunoSEQ multiplex PCR; TCRdb's copy has only in-frame clones and lacks some. Among fewer than 95,000 clones listed, 84% were seen once. This sample comprised CD4+ or CD8+ T cells sorted from blood, obtained in a trial of the OX40 agonist ivuxolimab. The receptor source for this set is an adult with an advanced solid tumor such as melanoma, head and neck, liver or kidney cancer. The CDR3 runs from the conserved cysteine through the conserved F or W. The D gene is left open where the match is weak. Expanded clones are given a class, and other clones once, few, many or no size at all.

cdr3_nt: TGTGCCAGCCGACAGGGAACCAACTACAATGAGCAGTTCTTC
cdr3_aa: CASRQGTNYNEQFF
j_call: TRBJ2-1
clone_size: NA
v_call: TRBV6-1
d_call: TRBD1

cdr3_nt: TGTGCCAGCAGGGCTCGGACAGGGGGTAATTCACCCCTCCACTTT
cdr3_aa: CASRARTGGNSPLHF
j_call: TRBJ1-6
clone_size: NA
v_call: TRBV28
d_call: TRBD1

cdr3_nt: TGTGCCAGCAGTCTACAGGGATATGGCTACACCTTC
cdr3_aa: CASSLQGYGYTF
j_call: TRBJ1-2
clone_size: NA
v_call: TRBV28
d_call: NA

cdr3_nt: TGTGCCAGCAGCACAGGAACTAGCGGTAGCACAGATACGCAGTATTTT
cdr3_aa: CASSTGTSGSTDTQYF
j_call: TRBJ2-3
clone_size: NA
v_call: TRBV5-8
d_call: TRBD2

cdr3_nt: TGTGCCAGCAGTAACTGGGACATTCAGTACTTC
cdr3_aa: CASSNWDIQYF
j_call: TRBJ2-4
clone_size: NA
v_call: TRBV27
d_call: NA

cdr3_nt: TGTGCCTGGAGTGTGTCGGGAGGCCACGAGCAGTACTTC
cdr3_aa: CAWSVSGGHEQYF
j_call: TRBJ2-7
clone_size: once
v_call: TRBV30
d_call: TRBD2

cdr3_nt: TGTGCCAGCAGCTCAGGGGACAGCCGAAACACCATATATTTT
cdr3_aa: CASSSGDSRNTIYF
j_call: TRBJ1-3
clone_size: NA
v_call: TRBV7-9
d_call: TRBD1

cdr3_nt: TGTGCCAGCAGCCGACAAGAGAACACTGAAGCTTTCTTT
cdr3_aa: CASSRQENTEAFF
j_call: TRBJ1-1
clone_size: NA
v_call: TRBV6-4
d_call: NA

cdr3_nt: TGCGCCAGCAGCGTCCTCGGGGAGTTGAACACTGAAGCTTTCTTT
cdr3_aa: CASSVLGELNTEAFF
j_call: TRBJ1-1
clone_size: few
v_call: TRBV4-1
d_call: NA

cdr3_nt: TGTGCCACCAGCAGAGATGGGGGGATTGATGGCTACACCTTC
cdr3_aa: CATSRDGGIDGYTF
j_call: TRBJ1-2
clone_size: NA
v_call: TRBV15
d_call: NA

cdr3_nt: TGTGCCAGCAGCTCAGGACTAGCGGGAGGAGGTCATGAGCAGTTCTTC
cdr3_aa: CASSSGLAGGGHEQFF
j_call: TRBJ2-1
clone_size: NA
v_call: TRBV7-2
d_call: TRBD2

cdr3_nt: TGTGCCACCGGGACACCGGCGCGGACTGAAGCTTTCTTT
cdr3_aa: CATGTPARTEAFF
j_call: TRBJ1-1
clone_size: few
v_call: TRBV7-2
d_call: NA

cdr3_nt: TGTGCCAGCAGTTACTCGTGGAGCACCGAGCAGTACTTC
cdr3_aa: CASSYSWSTEQYF
j_call: TRBJ2-7
clone_size: NA
v_call: TRBV6-5
d_call: NA

cdr3_nt: TGCGCCAGCAGCTTGGCGGGACAGTTCGGCACTGAAGCTTTCTTT
cdr3_aa: CASSLAGQFGTEAFF
j_call: TRBJ1-1
clone_size: NA
v_call: TRBV5-1
d_call: TRBD1

cdr3_nt: TGTGCCAGCAGCTTGAATGTGGTAGCTGAAGCTTTCTTT
cdr3_aa: CASSLNVVAEAFF
j_call: TRBJ1-1
clone_size: NA
v_call: TRBV5-4
d_call: NA

cdr3_nt: TGTGCCAGCTCACCGAGGCGGGAGGGCCGGGCTGAGCAGTTCTTC
cdr3_aa: CASSPRREGRAEQFF
j_call: TRBJ2-1
clone_size: NA
v_call: TRBV18
d_call: TRBD2

cdr3_nt: TGTGCCAGCAGTAAACGGACAGGTGCCTACAATGAGCAGTTCTTC
cdr3_aa: CASSKRTGAYNEQFF
j_call: TRBJ2-1
clone_size: NA
v_call: TRBV28
d_call: TRBD1

cdr3_nt: TGTGCCAGCCTGACGGGCGGGGCGGATAGCAATCAGCCCCAGCATTTT
cdr3_aa: CASLTGGADSNQPQHF
j_call: TRBJ1-5
clone_size: NA
v_call: TRBV28
d_call: NA

cdr3_nt: TGTGCCAGCCGTGTGAACACTGAAGCTTTCTTT
cdr3_aa: CASRVNTEAFF
j_call: TRBJ1-1
clone_size: NA
v_call: TRBV7-2
d_call: NA

cdr3_nt: TGTGCCAGCAGCTTGGAAGGGACCTTGGGGTACATTCAGTACTTC
cdr3_aa: CASSLEGTLGYIQYF
j_call: TRBJ2-4
clone_size: few
v_call: TRBV5-4
d_call: NA

cdr3_nt: TGTGCCAGCAGCGACCGGACAGGGGGAAATGAGCAGTTCTTC
cdr3_aa: CASSDRTGGNEQFF
j_call: TRBJ2-1
clone_size: NA
v_call: TRBV13
d_call: TRBD1

cdr3_nt: TGTGCCAGCAGCCTCGGAGGACAGGGCTCCTCCTACAATGAGCAGTTCTTC
cdr3_aa: CASSLGGQGSSYNEQFF
j_call: TRBJ2-1
clone_size: NA
v_call: TRBV27
d_call: TRBD1

cdr3_nt: TGCGCCAGCAGCCAAGTTTTCGCTGAGCAGTTCTTC
cdr3_aa: CASSQVFAEQFF
j_call: TRBJ2-1
clone_size: once
v_call: TRBV4-1
d_call: NA

cdr3_nt: TGTGCCAGCAGGTACCGACTGGCGGGAGCCTACGAGCAGTACTTC
cdr3_aa: CASRYRLAGAYEQYF
j_call: TRBJ2-7
clone_size: NA
v_call: TRBV6-5
d_call: TRBD2

cdr3_nt: TGCGCCAGCGGGCCTAGCGGGGGACAAGAGACCCAGTACTTC
cdr3_aa: CASGPSGGQETQYF
j_call: TRBJ2-5
clone_size: NA
v_call: TRBV5-1
d_call: TRBD2

cdr3_nt: TGTGCCAGCAGCTTAGCGATCGGGAAGGGATCGGCTTTCTTT
cdr3_aa: CASSLAIGKGSAFF
j_call: TRBJ1-1
clone_size: NA
v_call: TRBV7-9
d_call: NA

cdr3_nt: TGTGCCAGCAGCCCCGGGACCAAAGAGACCCAGTACTTC
cdr3_aa: CASSPGTKETQYF
j_call: TRBJ2-5
clone_size: NA
v_call: TRBV7-9
d_call: NA

cdr3_nt: TGCGCCAGCAGCCGGGGTGAGGATCAAGAGACCCAGTACTTC
cdr3_aa: CASSRGEDQETQYF
j_call: TRBJ2-5
clone_size: NA
v_call: TRBV5-1
d_call: NA

cdr3_nt: TGTGCCAGCAGCCAAGGGGGGGGCACAGATACGCAGTATTTT
cdr3_aa: CASSQGGGTDTQYF
j_call: TRBJ2-3
clone_size: NA
v_call: TRBV4-2
d_call: NA

cdr3_nt: TGCAGCGCAAGGCGGAACTCCTACAATGAGCAGTTCTTC
cdr3_aa: CSARRNSYNEQFF
j_call: TRBJ2-1
clone_size: few
v_call: TRBV29-1
d_call: NA

cdr3_nt: TGTGCCAGCAGACGACGGGGCGGGCACACCGGGGAGCTGTTTTTT
cdr3_aa: CASRRRGGHTGELFF
j_call: TRBJ2-2
clone_size: NA
v_call: TRBV2
d_call: NA

cdr3_nt: TGCGCCAGCAGCTCGTCCCCTAATCAGCCCCAGCATTTT
cdr3_aa: CASSSSPNQPQHF
j_call: TRBJ1-5
clone_size: NA
v_call: TRBV5-1
d_call: NA

cdr3_nt: TGTGCCAGCAGGGGAAGCTCCTACAATGAGCAGTTCTTC
cdr3_aa: CASRGSSYNEQFF
j_call: TRBJ2-1
clone_size: few
v_call: TRBV6-1
d_call: NA

cdr3_nt: TGTGCCAGCAGTATCCCATGGAGCTCCTACAATGAGCAGTTCTTC
cdr3_aa: CASSIPWSSYNEQFF
j_call: TRBJ2-1
clone_size: NA
v_call: TRBV28
d_call: NA

cdr3_nt: TGTGCCAGCAGCGTAGGACTAGCGGGAGGGAATGAGCAGTTCTTC
cdr3_aa: CASSVGLAGGNEQFF
j_call: TRBJ2-1
clone_size: NA
v_call: TRBV9
d_call: TRBD2

cdr3_nt: TGTGCCAGTGAGGACGCCTATGGCTACACCTTC
cdr3_aa: CASEDAYGYTF
j_call: TRBJ1-2
clone_size: few
v_call: TRBV19
d_call: NA

cdr3_nt: TGTGCCAGCAGCGCGTCCGGGTCACAGGGGTATGGCTACACCTTC
cdr3_aa: CASSASGSQGYGYTF
j_call: TRBJ1-2
clone_size: NA
v_call: TRBV9
d_call: TRBD1

cdr3_nt: TGTGCCAGCACCCCCGGACTAGTTGAGGAGCAGTTCTTC
cdr3_aa: CASTPGLVEEQFF
j_call: TRBJ2-1
clone_size: NA
v_call: TRBV6-5
d_call: TRBD2

cdr3_nt: TGTGCCAGCAGAAATCCGGGACTAGCGGGAGAAGATACGCAGTATTTT
cdr3_aa: CASRNPGLAGEDTQYF
j_call: TRBJ2-3
clone_size: NA
v_call: TRBV7-2
d_call: TRBD2

cdr3_nt: TGTGCCAGTAGTCCAGCCGGACTAGCCCCAAATGAGCAGTTCTTC
cdr3_aa: CASSPAGLAPNEQFF
j_call: TRBJ2-1
clone_size: NA
v_call: TRBV19
d_call: TRBD2

cdr3_nt: TGCGCCAGCAGTGAGGACAGGCACCGAACCTACGAGCAGTACTTC
cdr3_aa: CASSEDRHRTYEQYF
j_call: TRBJ2-7
clone_size: NA
v_call: TRBV10-2
d_call: NA

cdr3_nt: TGTGCCATCGGGGGGGGACCGTTCAATGAGCAGTTCTTC
cdr3_aa: CAIGGGPFNEQFF
j_call: TRBJ2-1
clone_size: NA
v_call: TRBV2
d_call: TRBD2

cdr3_nt: TGTGCCAGCAGCTTAATGTCCAATCAGGGTCTCGAGCAGTACTTC
cdr3_aa: CASSLMSNQGLEQYF
j_call: TRBJ2-7
clone_size: NA
v_call: TRBV11-2
d_call: NA

cdr3_nt: TGTGCCAGCAGCTTTATAAATTCCGCTATCTATGGCTACACCTTC
cdr3_aa: CASSFINSAIYGYTF
j_call: TRBJ1-2
clone_size: NA
v_call: TRBV7-9
d_call: NA

cdr3_nt: TGTGCCAGCAGCCGGGTGGACAGGGGGCTCCTCTTC
cdr3_aa: CASSRVDRGLLF
j_call: TRBJ1-2
clone_size: once
v_call: TRBV14
d_call: TRBD1

cdr3_nt: TGCGCCAGCAGCCAACCCGGACGGATCAGATCTGGGGCCAACGTCCTGACTTTC
cdr3_aa: CASSQPGRIRSGANVLTF
j_call: TRBJ2-6
clone_size: few
v_call: TRBV4-1
d_call: NA

cdr3_nt: TGTGCCAGCAGCTTGCGCTTAGACGCCGCTTATGGCTACACCTTC
cdr3_aa: CASSLRLDAAYGYTF
j_call: TRBJ1-2
clone_size: once
v_call: TRBV7-2
d_call: NA

cdr3_nt: TGTGCCAGCTCCCCCCAGGGTCCCACCGACAATCAGCCCCAGCATTTT
cdr3_aa: CASSPQGPTDNQPQHF
j_call: TRBJ1-5
clone_size: NA
v_call: TRBV18
d_call: NA

cdr3_nt: TGTGCCAGCAGCGCCCTCCCGGTGGGGGACAGGGCGTACAATGAGCAGTTCTTC
cdr3_aa: CASSALPVGDRAYNEQFF
j_call: TRBJ2-1
clone_size: once
v_call: TRBV9
d_call: TRBD1

cdr3_nt: TGTGCCAGCAGAGGGGGTAGGACCGCGAACACCGGGGAGCTGTTTTTT
cdr3_aa: CASRGGRTANTGELFF
j_call: TRBJ2-2
clone_size: NA
v_call: TRBV2
d_call: NA

cdr3_nt: TGTGCCAGCAGCCGACCCCCTTTAGGGGGCACTGAAGCTTTCTTT
cdr3_aa: CASSRPPLGGTEAFF
j_call: TRBJ1-1
clone_size: NA
v_call: TRBV6-5
d_call: NA

cdr3_nt: TGTGCCAGTAGCAGACAGGGATCGGCAGATACGCAGTATTTT
cdr3_aa: CASSRQGSADTQYF
j_call: TRBJ2-3
clone_size: NA
v_call: TRBV19
d_call: TRBD1

cdr3_nt: TGTGCCAGCAGCCAGGGAATTCAAGAGACCCAGTACTTC
cdr3_aa: CASSQGIQETQYF
j_call: TRBJ2-5
clone_size: NA
v_call: TRBV11-2
d_call: NA

cdr3_nt: TGTGCCAGCAGCTTAGATCGTCCTAGCGGAAGACCTAGCACAGATACGCAGTATTTT
cdr3_aa: CASSLDRPSGRPSTDTQYF
j_call: TRBJ2-3
clone_size: NA
v_call: TRBV7-2
d_call: TRBD2